One sample yielded the 8 T cell receptor beta chains listed below, sequenced in a study of shared clonotypes between healthy human individuals. Naivety among CD8 cells was defined by CD45RO negativity and positive CCR7 selection, thereby excluding terminally differentiated effector memory CD45RA+ cells. Using immunoSEQ multiplex PCR, the repertoire was profiled, and TCRdb retains in-frame clones only, with some absent. Here the sample spans roughly 2.1 million clones, roughly 91% being singletons. Sequencing was done on a sample of naive CD8+ T cells from PBMCs. Source of these receptors: a man aged 18 to 29 in good health. Some clones in this sample may be carry-over from other donors' samples.

The V gene is TRBV7-9, the J gene TRBJ1-2; D uncertain. Trimming stripped 2 bases from V and 8 bases from J, with 12 bases between. The CDR3 contains 13 residues. Per germline, CDR1 SEHNR and CDR2 FQNEAQ (reference sequence). The DNA of the CDR3 is TGTGCCAGCAGCTTACGGGGTGGAGACGGCTACACCTTC. It specifies CASSLRGGDGYTF.

The V call is TRBV4-3, the J call TRBJ1-2, with 9 bases identical to TRBD1. This CDR3 is 18 amino acids long. The V gene's germline CDR1 is LGHNA and CDR2 YSLEER. V shed 4 bases, J shed 8 bases, and the junction held 20 bases outside the gene matches. DNA of the CDR3: TGCGCCAGCAGCCCGACCCTGAAGACAGGGGGTGTCCGAGGGGGCTACACCTTC. Its protein product is CASSPTLKTGGVRGGYTF.

A note on this clone: The germline gene is not matched at one end of the junction; a read error may be the cause. The gene calls are TRBV6-1 and TRBJ1-2; no clear D gene. The CDR3 runs to 13 residues. Germline V gives CDR1 MNHNS, CDR2 SASEGT. The CDR3 bases are TGTGCCAGCAGTGAAAACAGAAAGGCGGGCTATACCTTC. Protein product: CASSENRKAGYTF.

The rearrangement links TRBV27 to TRBJ2-1; 8 nucleotides match TRBD2. Germline CDR1 is MNHEY and CDR2 is SMNVEV (reference sequence). CDR3 length: 15 residues. Trimming at V came to 3 bases and at J to 7 bases, leaving 8 bases not matched to a gene. CDR3 sequence (DNA): TGTGCCAGCAGTTTCATCGGGAGGGCGGGGAATGAGCAGTTCTTC. Translated: CASSFIGRAGNEQFF.

The CDR3 here is CASSEIRLSRNSGNTIYF. CDR3 coding DNA: TGTGCCAGCAGTGAAATAAGGTTATCGAGGAACTCTGGAAACACCATATATTTT. This rearrangement joins TRBV2 to TRBJ1-3; D call uncertain. V dropped 2 bases and J dropped 0 bases, with 17 bases sitting between them. Germline assignment: CDR1 SNHLY and CDR2 FYNNEI. The CDR3 length is 18 residues.

This clone was observed a single time. Other DNA variants within this sample encode the same CDR3. The chain recombines TRBV6-6 with TRBJ1-1, with D perhaps TRBD1 (6 bases). Trimming removed 2 bases from V and 3 bases from J, with 7 bases in between. CDR3 length: 13 amino acids. Germline CDR1 and CDR2: MNHNY and SVGAGI (reference sequence). The CDR3 sequence is CASSYGGYTEAFF. Here the CDR3 DNA reads TGTGCCAGCAGTTACGGGGGCTACACTGAAGCTTTCTTT.

The rearrangement uses TRBV11-2 and TRBJ1-3, with D unclear. V was cut by 1 base and J by 2 bases, with 9 bases left in between. Germline V lookup: CDR1 SGHAT, CDR2 FQNNGV. The CDR3 extends over 15 amino acids. In DNA, the CDR3 is TGTGCCAGCAGCTTAGTTTTTGCGACTGGAAACACCATATATTTT. This encodes CASSLVFATGNTIYF.

CDR3 coding DNA: TGTGCCAGCAGGGCCGGGTCCTACGAGCAGTACTTC. Its translation is CASRAGSYEQYF. The rearrangement uses TRBV6-1 and TRBJ2-7; D call uncertain. Germline V gene lookup returns CDR1 MNHNS and CDR2 SASEGT. This CDR3 is built from 12 residues. The V end was cut by 6 bases, the J end by 1 base, with 7 bases between.